Listed below are T cell receptor beta chains from one sample, sequenced in a study of CD8 T cell repertoires and HIV-1 epitope variants. Here immunoSEQ multiplex PCR was the method, and the copy in TCRdb shows in-frame clones only, minus some. There are 90,000 or so clones in the sample; 60% to 80% occur only once, and about 26% lies in the top ten. The sequenced sample was uncultured baseline CD8+ T cells from peripheral blood mononuclear cells (PBMCs). These receptors all stem from a male donor with HIV. Each CDR3 is given with its conserved first and last residue. A D gene is named only where the DNA matches it firmly. Clone size, where shown, is once, few, many, or a class for clones that have expanded.

d_gene,v_gene,j_gene,abundance,CDR3aa,CDR3nt
NA,TRBV18,TRBJ1-6,NA,CASSPRPTYNSPLHF,TGTGCCAGCTCACCACGACCGACTTATAATTCACCCCTCCACTTT
NA,TRBV6-5,TRBJ1-3,NA,CASSYRVSGNTIYF,TGTGCCAGCAGTTACAGGGTTTCTGGAAACACCATATATTTT
TRBD1,TRBV15,TRBJ1-1,few,CATSRDNNRGEAFF,TGTGCCACCAGCAGAGATAACAACAGGGGCGAAGCTTTCTTT
TRBD1,TRBV7-9,TRBJ2-1,NA,CASSSAGTGINNEQFF,TGTGCCAGCAGCTCAGCCGGGACAGGGATCAACAATGAGCAGTTCTTC
NA,TRBV28,TRBJ2-6,NA,CASSLGTSSGANVLTF,TGTGCCAGCAGTTTAGGTACCTCCTCTGGGGCCAACGTCCTGACTTTC
TRBD2,TRBV25-1,TRBJ2-5,NA,CASRLDLAGVRGETQYF,TGTGCCAGCAGACTAGACCTAGCGGGAGTCCGGGGGGAGACCCAGTACTTC
NA,TRBV18,TRBJ2-3,many,CASSPLGEATDTQYF,TGTGCCAGCTCACCGCTGGGGGAGGCTACAGATACGCAGTATTTT
NA,TRBV7-8,TRBJ1-2,many,CASSLEGEHGYTF,TGTGCCAGCAGCTTAGAAGGAGAACATGGCTACACCTTC
NA,TRBV21-1,TRBJ2-7,once,CASSKVSGASYEQYF,TGTGCCAGCAGCAAAGTTAGCGGGGCCTCCTACGAGCAGTACTTC
TRBD1,TRBV5-1,TRBJ2-7,NA,CASSSNGDRRYEQYF,TGCGCCAGCAGCTCGAATGGGGACAGGAGATACGAGCAGTACTTC
TRBD2,TRBV4-2,TRBJ2-7,NA,CASSQTTSGGQPYEQYF,TGTGCCAGCAGCCAGACCACTAGCGGGGGCCAACCTTACGAGCAGTACTTC